This entry features one TCR beta chain sequence. The data belong to a study of blood T cell repertoires in COVID-19. Overall study context: COVID-19 samples collected from the United States, Italy and Spain covered acute and convalescent phases.

The method was immunoSEQ multiplex PCR; TCRdb's version includes in-frame clones alone and lacks a portion of them. This sample carries under 250,000 clones, approximately 82% of them seen once, and the ten largest clones take about 2.5%. Sequenced sample: peripheral blood. This clonotype was sampled from a woman in her 70s with active or convalescent COVID-19.

The CDR3 DNA reads as TGTGCCAGCAACCCACAGGACATTTCTAACTATGGCTACACCTTC. Protein: CASNPQDISNYGYTF. V usage is TRBV6-5 and J usage is TRBJ1-2; D is perhaps TRBD1 (5 bases). Trimming left V 7 bases short and J 0 bases short, with 15 bases between. In germline, CDR1 is MNHEY, CDR2 SVGAGI. The CDR3 has 15 amino acids.